A single sample gave rise to the 10 T cell receptor beta chains below, sequenced in a study of tumor and adjacent non-tumor tissue in lung cancer. Three rounds of nested PCR, following a modified ARM-PCR protocol, produced the TCRbeta library. TCRdb recomputed calls from the multiplex PCR reads with MiXCR, one row per CDR3 protein. The table records around 99,000 distinct CDR3 sequences, 60% to 80% of them present only once. The template was RNA from unsorted bulk tissue. More than 3 cm separated this lung sample from the edge of the tumor. Sequenced sample: distant non-tumor lung tissue. The receptors were sampled from a man between 60 and 75 years old with non-small cell lung cancer.

As concerns this clonotype: At one of its ends the junction is not consistent with the germline gene, which may arise from a read error. CDR3 sequence: CAWSVPRRNQPHHF. The CDR3 DNA reads as TGTGCCTGGAGTGTACCAAGGCGGAATCAGCCCCATCATTTT. V gene TRBV30 combines with J gene TRBJ1-5, with D hard to call. Per the germline V gene, CDR1 is GTSNPN and CDR2 is SVGIG (reference sequence). The CDR3 spans 14 residues.

The V call is TRBV19, the J call TRBJ1-4; D is ambiguous. Trimming shortened V by 1 base and J by 11 bases, and 14 bases separated the two germline ends. The CDR3 spans 14 residues. Germline V gene lookup returns CDR1 LNHDA and CDR2 SQIVND (reference sequence). CDR3 sequence (DNA): TGTGCCAGTAGTATAGTACCCTATAACGATAAACTGTTTTTT. This encodes CASSIVPYNDKLFF. Using reference TRBV19 and TRBJ1-4 for the parts outside the CDR3, the full variable domain is DGGITQSPKYLFRKEGQNVTLSCEQNLNHDAMYWYRQDPGQGLRLIYYSQIVNDFQKGDIAEGYSVSREKKESFPLTVTSAQKNPTAFYLCASSIVPYNDKLFFGSGTQLSVL.

On this clonotype: With a much larger clone just one base away, this may be a read error. The rearrangement links TRBV28 to TRBJ1-6; D gene unclear. In germline, CDR1 is MDHEN, CDR2 SYDVKM. The CDR3 is 12 residues long. The CDR3 sequence: CAGSFSESPLHF. In nucleotides, the CDR3 is TGTGCCGGCAGTTTCTCCGAGTCACCCCTCCACTTT.

A remark on this clonotype: A much more abundant neighbour one base away suggests this may be a read error. J is TRBJ2-7 and V is TRBV5-4, with 11 nucleotides matching TRBD1. The CDR3 has 15 amino acids. Per germline, CDR1 SGHNT and CDR2 YYREEE (reference sequence). In DNA, the CDR3 is TGTACCAGCAGCTTGGGGACAGGGGGGCACTACGAGCAGTACTTC. It yields the protein CTSSLGTGGHYEQYF.

The sample holds a few counts of this clonotype. A read error may be the cause here, since a much bigger clone is one base away. The chain joins TRBV28 to TRBJ1-5, with TRBD1 matching 10 bases. Germline trimming cut 6 bases from V and 10 bases from J; bases unmatched to any gene: 9. The CDR3 totals 14 residues. CDR1 is MDHEN, CDR2 SYDVKM, per germline. The CDR3, as DNA: TGTGCCAGCAGAACATCGGGACAGGGGAGTCCCCAGCATTTT. Translated, it gives CASRTSGQGSPQHF.

In regard to this clonotype: This may come from a read error, since a much larger clone is one base off. This sequence joins TRBV4-1 and TRBJ2-6; the match to TRBD2 covers 11 bases. The CDR3 contains 20 residues. Germline trimming cut 0 bases from V and 2 bases from J; bases unmatched to any gene: 9. Germline values: CDR1 MGHRA, CDR2 YSYEKL. CDR3 sequence (DNA): TGCGCCAGCAGCCAAGAAGGGGCTACTAGCGGGAGCGCTGGGGCCAACGTCCTGACTTTC. Its translation is CASSQEGATSGSAGANVLTF.

The rearrangement uses TRBV6-1 and TRBJ2-4; perhaps TRBD1 as D (5 bases). CDR3 length: 15 residues. From germline, CDR1 is MNHNS and CDR2 SASEGT. The V end was cut by 7 bases, the J end by 5 bases, with 18 bases between. The CDR3 sequence is CASNAQGISENIQYF. CDR3 bases: TGTGCCAGCAATGCCCAGGGAATTTCCGAAAACATTCAGTACTTC.

V gene TRBV19 combines with J gene TRBJ2-1, with 9 bases fitting TRBD2. The ends lost 2 bases at V and 7 bases at J; junction bases unmatched: 6. Germline assignment: CDR1 LNHDA and CDR2 SQIVND (reference sequence). There are 15 residues in the CDR3. This CDR3 reads CASSIMASGANEQFF. The CDR3 nucleotides read TGTGCCAGTAGTATAATGGCTAGCGGGGCAAATGAGCAGTTCTTC.

Note on this clonotype: An end of the junction differs from the germline gene, which may be a read error. The V and J genes are TRBV29-1 and TRBJ2-5; D not certain. Germline values: CDR1 SQVTM, CDR2 ANQGSEA. The CDR3 has 14 amino acids. This CDR3 reads CRVARVIGQETQYF. The CDR3, as DNA: TGCAGGGTTGCTCGGGTGATAGGTCAAGAGACCCAGTACTTC.

This clonotype occurred once. It may be a read error: a sequence one base away is much more abundant. This chain connects TRBV12-3 or TRBV12-4 to TRBJ2-4, with TRBD1 matching 9 bases. The CDR3 extends over 13 amino acids. CDR3 sequence (DNA): TGTGCCAACAGTTTAGGACAGGGGCGTAATCAGTACTTC. Translating it yields CANSLGQGRNQYF.